This TCR beta chain was obtained from a study of PD-1 blockade in classical Hodgkin lymphoma. Sequencing was performed with immunoSEQ multiplex PCR; in TCRdb, only in-frame clones are kept and a portion is missing. This sample has under 25,000 clones; 84% occur once, and the top ten carry approximately 6.3%. Every one of the patients relapsed after autologous stem cell transplantation (brentuximab vedotin exposure was variable). The germline gives CDR1 SGHNT, CDR2 YENEEA. This CDR3 contains 12 residues. Trimming removed 4 bases from V and 10 bases from J; junction bases left unmatched: 6. The input for sequencing was peripheral blood mononuclear cells (PBMCs), taken at baseline. The TCR was taken from a human donor with classical Hodgkin lymphoma. This chain joins TRBV11-3 and TRBJ2-7; 8 nucleotides line up with TRBD1. CDR3 protein: CASSSRTGRQYF. As DNA, the CDR3 is TGTGCCAGCAGCTCAAGGACAGGGAGACAGTACTTC.